The 22 T cell receptor beta chains reported below all come from one sample, sequenced in a study of blood T cells in healthy people across ages. Primed by a sample-barcoded 5' primer and a J-beta primer mix, a second PCR proceeded for 7 to 11 cycles. From the 5' RACE reads, TCRdb called clonotypes with MiXCR, one entry per CDR3 protein. The sample includes 1.8 million or so distinct CDR3 sequences, roughly two fifths seen only once; the top ten take around 23%. Source material: blood. These receptors were collected from a human donor in good health.

This clonotype was counted between two and nine times. The V gene is TRBV7-2, the J gene TRBJ2-3; no definite D call. Trimming took 5 bases from V and 3 from J, leaving 12 bases between them. Germline V gives CDR1 SGHTA, CDR2 FQGNSA. The CDR3 sequence is 14 residues long. CDR3 residues: CASSAPSNTDTQYF. In DNA form, the CDR3 reads TGTGCCAGCAGCGCCCCTAGTAATACAGATACGCAGTATTTT.

The CDR3 protein is CASSSTRDRVVSGANVLTF. The CDR3 DNA follows: TGTGCCAGCAGTTCAACCCGGGACAGGGTAGTCTCTGGGGCCAACGTCCTGACTTTC. V and J are TRBV12-3 or TRBV12-4 and TRBJ2-6, with 9 bases identical to TRBD1. The ends lost 4 bases at V and 0 bases at J; junction bases unmatched: 10. The length of the CDR3 is 19 residues.

This clonotype was seen a handful of times. The rearrangement uses TRBV20-1 and TRBJ1-4; D unresolved. CDR3 length equals 13 residues. CDR1 is DFQATT, CDR2 SNEGSKA, per germline (reference sequence). Trimming removed 3 bases at V and 10 bases at J, with 15 bases between. CDR3: CSASELQEGKLFF. CDR3 bases: TGCAGTGCTAGCGAACTCCAGGAGGGAAAACTGTTTTTT.

This chain connects TRBV5-1 to TRBJ1-1; D is unresolved. Trimming shortened V by 6 bases and J by 1 base, and 10 bases separated the two germline ends. The CDR3 sequence is 13 residues long. Germline V gene data show CDR1 as SGHRS and CDR2 as YFSETQ. DNA for the CDR3: TGCGCCAGCAACGAAATGGGGAACACTGAAGCTTTCTTT. Translated: CASNEMGNTEAFF.

The table lists this clonotype with a few counts. This rearrangement joins TRBV28 to TRBJ1-2; no firm D call. Germline-derived CDR1 and CDR2 are MDHEN and SYDVKM. Trimming stripped 6 bases from V and 4 bases from J, with 6 bases between. The CDR3 spans 11 residues. The CDR3 DNA sequence: TGTGCCAGCAGGGATTTCTATGGCTACACCTTC. This translates into CASRDFYGYTF.

The sample holds a few counts of this clonotype. The chain joins TRBV7-3 to TRBJ2-5; 7 bases map to TRBD1. The CDR3 covers 15 residues. V shed 0 bases and J 3 bases; nucleotides not matched to a gene: 4. Germline V gene lookup returns CDR1 SGHTA and CDR2 FQGTGA. As DNA, the CDR3 is TGTGCCAGCAGCTTAACCCGACAGGGAAAAGAGACCCAGTACTTC. Its translation is CASSLTRQGKETQYF. The entire variable domain, with the rest obtained from reference TRBV7-3 and TRBJ2-5, is as follows: GAGVSQTPSNKVTEKGKYVELRCDPISGHTALYWYRQSLGQGPEFLIYFQGTGAADDSGLPNDRFFAVRPEGSVSTLKIQRTERGDSAVYLCASSLTRQGKETQYFGPGTRLLVL.

In its sample, this clonotype was seen a few times. This sequence joins TRBV7-9 and TRBJ2-1; 9 nucleotides match TRBD2. Trimming at V came to 4 bases and at J to 6 bases, leaving 7 bases not matched to a gene. This CDR3 comprises 15 residues. Germline V gene lookup returns CDR1 SEHNR and CDR2 FQNEAQ (reference sequence). This CDR3 reads CASSSQAGGRNEQFF. CDR3 nucleotides: TGTGCCAGCAGCTCCCAAGCGGGGGGTCGCAATGAGCAGTTCTTC.

This clonotype is a singleton in its sample. The chain has TRBV20-1 and TRBJ2-1, with D perhaps matching TRBD1 (5 bases). The CDR3 covers 16 residues. Germline lookup yields CDR1 DFQATT and CDR2 SNEGSKA (reference sequence). Trimming cost V 2 bases and J 12 bases, with 26 bases left between them. The CDR3: CSARNPSPKTALGQFF. DNA for the CDR3: TGCAGTGCTAGAAATCCCTCTCCGAAGACAGCCCTTGGGCAGTTCTTC.

The V and J genes are TRBV4-1 and TRBJ1-2, with 10 bases that match TRBD1. This CDR3 has 17 residues. V was pared by 3 bases and J by 2 bases, with 9 bases of the junction left unmatched. Germline V gives CDR1 MGHRA, CDR2 YSYEKL. CDR3 region: CASSHRQGAGPNYGYTF. The CDR3 DNA is TGCGCCAGCAGCCATAGACAGGGGGCAGGCCCCAACTATGGCTACACCTTC.

CDR3 protein: CASSPITGLFSYGYTF. The CDR3 DNA sequence: TGTGCCAGCAGCCCTATTACAGGGTTATTTTCCTATGGCTACACCTTC. The V gene is TRBV11-3, the J gene TRBJ1-2; TRBD1 might be the D (6 bases). The germline V and J ends were trimmed by 5 bases and 4 bases, with 20 bases remaining between them. This CDR3 has 16 amino acids. Looked up from germline, CDR1 is SGHNT and CDR2 is YENEEA.

This clonotype appeared a few times. The junction departs from the called germline gene at one end, perhaps through a read error. The J gene is TRBJ2-7, the V gene TRBV5-1; TRBD1 aligns across 9 bases. The CDR3 sequence is 14 residues long. Germline V gives CDR1 SGHRS, CDR2 YFSETQ. The CDR3 DNA sequence: TGCGCCAGCAGCTTCCGGGACAGGGCCTACGAGCGGTACTTC. As protein: CASSFRDRAYERYF.

This clonotype has more than one count but fewer than ten. This chain links TRBV5-1 with TRBJ1-2; tentatively, D is TRBD1 (5 bases). The V end lost 2 bases, the J end lost 0 bases, and 8 bases lay between the germline ends. CDR1 and CDR2 from the germline V gene are SGHRS and YFSETQ. The CDR3 runs 14 residues. CDR3 in DNA: TGCGCCAGCAGCTTAGGGGATACTAACTATGGCTACACCTTC. This translates into CASSLGDTNYGYTF. The complete variable domain, with remaining parts taken from reference TRBV5-1 and TRBJ1-2, reads KAGVTQTPRYLIKTRGQQVTLSCSPISGHRSVSWYQQTPGQGLQFLFEYFSETQRNKGNFPGRFSGRQFSNSRSEMNVSTLELGDSALYLCASSLGDTNYGYTFGSGTRLTVV.

This clonotype was seen more than once but under ten times. The chain joins TRBV29-1 to TRBJ2-1, with 8 bases identical to TRBD1. Germline loops: CDR1 SQVTM, CDR2 ANQGSEA. The CDR3 has 14 residues. V gave up 3 bases and J gave up 7 bases; unmatched junction bases: 8. The CDR3 is CSVDSGTGHNEQFF. The CDR3 coding sequence is TGCAGCGTTGATTCTGGGACAGGCCATAATGAGCAGTTCTTC.

The rearrangement uses TRBV29-1 and TRBJ1-2, with D tentatively TRBD1 (6 bases). Germline V CDR1 and CDR2: SQVTM, ANQGSEA. CDR3 size: 11 residues. Trimming pared 6 bases from V and 8 bases from J, leaving 13 bases between. CDR3 in DNA: TGCAGCGTCGCTGGGGGCAAGGGCTACACCTTC. This encodes CSVAGGKGYTF.

This clonotype showed up just a few times. V and J are TRBV5-1 and TRBJ2-7; D is undetermined. V was cut by 0 bases and J by 5 bases, with 9 bases left in between. This CDR3 spans 13 amino acids. Germline V gene sequence: CDR1 SGHRS, CDR2 YFSETQ. CDR3 nucleotides: TGCGCCAGCAGCTTGGGGGGATTCGACGAGCAGTACTTC. Translating it yields CASSLGGFDEQYF. The variable domain in full, completed from reference TRBV5-1 and TRBJ2-7, reads KAGVTQTPRYLIKTRGQQVTLSCSPISGHRSVSWYQQTPGQGLQFLFEYFSETQRNKGNFPGRFSGRQFSNSRSEMNVSTLELGDSALYLCASSLGGFDEQYFGPGTRLTVT.

CDR3 sequence (DNA): TGTGCCAGCAGCCAATGGGATCCCAAAGAGACCCAGTACTTC. It yields the protein CASSQWDPKETQYF. The V call is TRBV3-1, the J call TRBJ2-5; D gene uncertain. The CDR3 has 14 amino acids. The germline V and J ends were trimmed by 2 bases and 3 bases, with 10 bases remaining between them. Germline V CDR1 and CDR2: LGHDT, YNNKEL (reference sequence).

DNA for the CDR3: TGCAGCGTTTCAGGGAGAAGGAGACAGGGGATTTCCAATGAGCAGTTCTTC. This sequence encodes CSVSGRRRQGISNEQFF. This chain links TRBV29-1 with TRBJ2-1, with 8 bases matching TRBD1. Germline values: CDR1 SQVTM, CDR2 ANQGSEA. This CDR3 comprises 17 residues. With V trimmed by 5 bases and J by 6 bases, 18 bases remained unmatched.

This clonotype was counted a few times. This chain joins TRBV6-2 or TRBV6-3 and TRBJ1-5; tentative D call: TRBD1 (6 bases). CDR1 MNHEY and CDR2 SVGEGT come from the germline V gene. Trimming shortened V by 5 bases and J by 2 bases, and 10 bases separated the two germline ends. The CDR3 runs 14 residues. In DNA form, the CDR3 reads TGTGCCAGCAGTGACCGGACAGGCAATCAGCCCCAGCATTTT. Protein sequence: CASSDRTGNQPQHF.

The V call is TRBV20-1, the J call TRBJ2-2, with unresolved D. The CDR3 extends over 16 amino acids. The germline V gene has CDR1 DFQATT and CDR2 SNEGSKA (reference sequence). Trimming removed 1 base at V and 2 bases at J, with 14 bases between. This CDR3 reads CSARGTGTINTGELFF. CDR3 nucleotide sequence: TGCAGTGCTAGAGGGACCGGAACTATTAACACCGGGGAGCTGTTTTTT.

As for this clonotype: A read error is possible here, since a much larger clone lies one base away. The rearrangement joins TRBV12-3 or TRBV12-4 to TRBJ1-5; D may be TRBD1 (5 bases). With 7 bases removed from V and 7 bases from J, the gap between germline ends came to 14 bases. The CDR3 totals 13 residues. The CDR3 region is CASTADTGQPQHF. CDR3 bases: TGTGCCAGCACCGCAGATACAGGACAGCCCCAGCATTTT.

The chain recombines TRBV7-9 with TRBJ1-1, with D possibly being TRBD1 (5 bases). The CDR3 totals 12 residues. Looked up from germline, CDR1 is SEHNR and CDR2 is FQNEAQ (reference sequence). V was clipped by 3 bases and J by 7 bases, with 9 bases between them. In DNA form, the CDR3 reads TGTGCCAGCAGCTTCAGGGTTGGTGAAGCTTTCTTT. Amino acid sequence: CASSFRVGEAFF.

Only a few counts were recorded for this clonotype. The chain combines TRBV28 with TRBJ2-1; 7 nucleotides line up with TRBD1. The CDR3 loop spans 14 amino acids. Germline V CDR1 and CDR2: MDHEN, SYDVKM. V shed 7 bases, J shed 2 bases, and the junction held 5 bases outside the gene matches. The CDR3 nucleotides are TGTGCCAGCAATCGGGACAGCCCCTACAATGAGCAGTTCTTC. Protein: CASNRDSPYNEQFF.